The 21 T cell receptor beta chains reported below all come from one sample, sequenced in a study of blood T cell repertoires in COVID-19. Clones were read by immunoSEQ multiplex PCR, and TCRdb kept only the in-frame ones, dropping some. The repertoire holds 300,000 to 350,000 clones, with around 91% as singletons. The sample was peripheral blood. The receptors come from a woman under 30 who had recovered from COVID-19.

The chain has TRBV5-5 and TRBJ1-5; 10 nucleotides agree with TRBD1. CDR1 is SGHKS, CDR2 YYEKEE, per germline (reference sequence). Trimming at V came to 4 bases and at J to 10 bases, leaving 5 bases not matched to a gene. The CDR3 covers 13 residues. CDR3 amino acids: CASSRDRGSPQHF. The CDR3 DNA reads as TGTGCCAGCAGCCGGGACAGGGGTTCCCCCCAGCATTTT. Together with reference TRBV5-5 and TRBJ1-5, the CDR3 gives the full variable domain: DAGVTQSPTHLIKTRGQQVTLRCSPISGHKSVSWYQQVLGQGPQFIFQYYEKEERGRGNFPDRFSARQFPNYSSELNVNALLLGDSALYLCASSRDRGSPQHFGDGTRLSIL.

This sequence joins TRBV25-1 and TRBJ2-2, with 8 bases matching TRBD2. With 8 bases clipped from V and 5 bases from J, the junction kept 7 bases outside the gene matches. Germline CDR1 MGHDK, CDR2 SYGVNS. There are 14 residues in the CDR3. This CDR3 reads CASSPSGGTGELFF. The CDR3 nucleotides are TGTGCCAGCTCCCCCAGCGGGGGTACCGGGGAGCTGTTTTTT.

This chain uses TRBV7-2 with TRBJ1-1, with TRBD1 identical over 11 bases. Looked up from germline, CDR1 is SGHTA and CDR2 is FQGNSA. The trim removed 2 bases at V and 1 base at J, leaving 9 bases unmatched. CDR3 length: 18 residues. CDR3 bases: TGTGCCAGCAGCTTATTCCAGATAGGGACAGGGGGGAACACTGAAGCTTTCTTT. Translation gives CASSLFQIGTGGNTEAFF.

V usage is TRBV24-1 and J usage is TRBJ2-1; 10 bases match TRBD2. CDR3 length: 14 amino acids. V shed 7 bases and J 3 bases; nucleotides not matched to a gene: 2. Per the germline V gene, CDR1 is KGHDR and CDR2 is SFDVKD. CDR3 amino acids: CATRASGSYNEQFF. The DNA of the CDR3 is TGTGCCACCAGGGCTAGCGGGAGCTACAATGAGCAGTTCTTC.

V gene TRBV7-2 combines with J gene TRBJ2-4; D ambiguous. CDR3 length: 14 residues. Trimming stripped 2 bases from V and 0 bases from J, with 5 bases between. From germline, CDR1 is SGHTA and CDR2 FQGNSA. The CDR3, as DNA: TGTGCCAGCAGCTTATCTCCAGCCAAAAACATTCAGTACTTC. This gives the protein CASSLSPAKNIQYF.

This chain uses TRBV24-1 with TRBJ1-2; 10 bases line up with TRBD1. Looked up from germline, CDR1 is KGHDR and CDR2 is SFDVKD. The CDR3 is 12 amino acids. With 10 bases clipped from V and 5 bases from J, the junction kept 3 bases outside the gene matches. CDR3 loop: CATGDRGYGYTF. In nucleotides, the CDR3 is TGTGCCACGGGGGACAGGGGTTATGGCTACACCTTC.

V gene TRBV5-6 combines with J gene TRBJ2-3; D might be TRBD2 (6 bases). The CDR3 length is 15 residues. Germline assignment: CDR1 SGHDT and CDR2 YYEEEE. V lost 4 bases and J lost 5, with 17 bases in between. The CDR3, as DNA: TGTGCCAGCAGCCCAATCGGGCGGGACCAAGATACGCAGTATTTT. Its protein is CASSPIGRDQDTQYF.

V usage is TRBV27 and J usage is TRBJ2-3; 8 bases are a match to TRBD2. CDR3 length: 16 residues. Germline V lookup: CDR1 MNHEY, CDR2 SMNVEV (reference sequence). V was clipped by 5 bases and J by 1 base; unmatched bases: 8. The CDR3 protein is CASSLLSGSGTDTQYF. Here the CDR3 DNA reads TGTGCCAGCAGTCTACTGAGCGGGAGTGGCACAGATACGCAGTATTTT.

V is TRBV5-1 and J is TRBJ2-3, with D perhaps matching TRBD2 (6 bases). V lost 4 bases and J lost 4, with 13 bases in between. This CDR3 is 14 amino acids long. Per the germline V gene, CDR1 is SGHRS and CDR2 is YFSETQ. The CDR3 DNA reads TGCGCCAGCAGCGGAGGAGGGGCTCCAGATACGCAGTATTTT. The encoded protein is CASSGGGAPDTQYF.

This chain joins TRBV11-3 and TRBJ1-1, with TRBD1 matching over 7 bases. The CDR3 extends over 17 amino acids. CDR1 and CDR2 (germline): SGHNT, YENEEA. V was pared by 5 bases and J by 6 bases, with 18 bases of the junction left unmatched. The CDR3 protein is CASSQERQGRGRAEAFF. CDR3 in DNA: TGTGCCAGCAGCCAGGAACGACAGGGTCGGGGCAGGGCTGAAGCTTTCTTT.

The chain is built from TRBV6-5 and TRBJ1-1; possibly TRBD1 for D (6 bases). V dropped 10 bases and J dropped 1 base, with 16 bases sitting between them. The CDR3 consists of 14 residues. Germline CDR1 reads MNHEY; CDR2 reads SVGAGI. DNA for the CDR3: TGTGCCACCTCTAACAGGGTGGGGAACACTGAAGCTTTCTTT. As protein: CATSNRVGNTEAFF.

V gene TRBV28 combines with J gene TRBJ1-1; 7 nucleotides match TRBD1. The CDR3 sequence is 16 residues long. Germline CDR1 is MDHEN and CDR2 is SYDVKM. The V gene end was trimmed by 4 bases and the J gene end by 1 base; junction bases not matched to a gene: 9. The CDR3 here is CASSSPLTGKNTEAFF. DNA of the CDR3: TGTGCCAGCAGTTCCCCCTTGACAGGGAAGAACACTGAAGCTTTCTTT.

The CDR3 DNA follows: TGTGCCAGCAGGTCAGCAGATACGCAGTATTTT. It yields the protein CASRSADTQYF. The chain recombines TRBV12-3 or TRBV12-4 with TRBJ2-3, with D unclear. This CDR3 has 11 residues. Trimming left V 6 bases short and J 4 bases short, with 5 bases between.

This chain links TRBV7-9 with TRBJ1-1, with TRBD1 matching 7 bases. V trimming: 5 bases; J trimming: 1 base; junction bases outside the gene matches: 7. The CDR3 spans 15 residues. In germline, CDR1 is SEHNR, CDR2 FQNEAQ (reference sequence). The CDR3 loop is CASSPGQSKNTEAFF. The CDR3 nucleotides are TGTGCCAGCAGCCCGGGACAGAGCAAGAACACTGAAGCTTTCTTT.

The rearrangement uses TRBV4-1 and TRBJ2-1; no firm D call. Trimming stripped 2 bases from V and 8 bases from J, with 13 bases between. This CDR3 spans 14 amino acids. The germline V gene encodes CDR1 MGHRA and CDR2 YSYEKL. In DNA, the CDR3 is TGCGCCAGCAGCCAAAGCCCGCTGGTGGATGAGCAGTTCTTC. Translated, it gives CASSQSPLVDEQFF.

The chain combines TRBV4-3 with TRBJ2-1; D perhaps matches TRBD1 (6 bases). Germline V gene lookup returns CDR1 LGHNA and CDR2 YSLEER. This CDR3 contains 14 residues. V was cut by 2 bases and J by 10 bases, with 15 bases left in between. CDR3 sequence: CASSQPNRVAEQFF. The CDR3 DNA reads TGCGCCAGCAGCCAACCTAACAGGGTGGCGGAGCAGTTCTTC.

The chain recombines TRBV2 with TRBJ2-7; 7 bases align to TRBD2. The V gene's germline CDR1 is SNHLY and CDR2 FYNNEI. Germline trimming cut 4 bases from V and 6 bases from J; bases unmatched to any gene: 6. This CDR3 region has 13 residues. CDR3 in DNA: TGTGCCAGCAGTGCTGAACTAGCGACCGAGCAGTACGTC. Encoded protein: CASSAELATEQYV.

The V and J genes are TRBV9 and TRBJ1-2, with a weak D call TRBD1 (6 bases). Trimming took off 0 bases at V and 3 bases at J, with 15 bases between the two ends. CDR1 and CDR2 (germline): SGDLS, YYNGEE. This CDR3 has 16 residues. This CDR3 is CASSVAEQGQDYGYTF. CDR3 DNA: TGTGCCAGCAGCGTAGCTGAACAGGGTCAGGACTATGGCTACACCTTC.

The rearrangement uses TRBV9 and TRBJ1-6, with D perhaps TRBD1 (6 bases). With 2 bases removed from V and 9 bases from J, the gap between germline ends came to 12 bases. From germline, CDR1 is SGDLS and CDR2 YYNGEE. This CDR3 is 14 amino acids long. CDR3 nucleotide sequence: TGTGCCAGCAGCGTGACAGGCTCGGGTTCACCCCTCCACTTT. Translated, it gives CASSVTGSGSPLHF.

This clone was seen a handful of times. The DNA of the CDR3 is TGTGCCAGCAGCCGTAAACTAGCGCGCGACACCGGGGAGCTGTTTTTT. Amino acids: CASSRKLARDTGELFF. The gene calls are TRBV3-1 (or the pseudogene TRBV3-2) and TRBJ2-2; 7 bases are a match to TRBD2. V lost 4 bases to trimming and J lost 3 bases; unmatched junction nucleotides: 8. Germline CDR1 reads LGHDT; CDR2 reads YNNKEL (reference sequence). The CDR3 contains 16 residues.

CDR3 sequence reads: CASGLIQGTEAFF. The CDR3 nucleotides read TGTGCTAGTGGTCTGATACAGGGGACTGAAGCTTTCTTT. This chain connects TRBV12-5 to TRBJ1-1; 7 positions agree with TRBD1. The J segment lost 5 bases and the V segment lost 5 bases, leaving 5 bases of the junction unmatched. The CDR3 extends over 13 amino acids. CDR1 LGHNT and CDR2 FRNRAP come from the germline V gene. Looking up the rest from reference TRBV12-5 and TRBJ1-1 gives the full variable domain: DARVTQTPRHKVTEMGQEVTMRCQPILGHNTVFWYRQTMMQGLELLAYFRNRAPLDDSGMPKDRFSAEMPDATLATLKIQPSEPRDSAVYFCASGLIQGTEAFFGQGTRLTVV.